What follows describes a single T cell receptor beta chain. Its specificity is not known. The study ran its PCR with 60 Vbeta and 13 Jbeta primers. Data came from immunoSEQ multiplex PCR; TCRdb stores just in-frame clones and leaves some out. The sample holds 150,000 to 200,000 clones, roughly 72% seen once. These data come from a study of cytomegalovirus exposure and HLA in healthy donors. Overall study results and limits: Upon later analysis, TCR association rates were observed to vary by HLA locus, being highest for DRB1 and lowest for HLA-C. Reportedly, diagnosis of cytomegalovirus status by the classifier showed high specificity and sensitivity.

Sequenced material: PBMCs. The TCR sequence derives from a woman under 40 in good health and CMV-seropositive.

CDR3 coding DNA: TGTGCCAGCAGTAGAGGGGGCGGCTCTGGGGCCAACGTCCTGACTTTC. This sequence encodes CASSRGGGSGANVLTF. The chain carries TRBV7-6 and TRBJ2-6, with 7 bases aligning to TRBD1. Unmatched junction bases numbered 5, after V lost 6 bases and J lost 0 bases. Germline lookup yields CDR1 SGHVS and CDR2 FNYEAQ. The CDR3 has 16 amino acids.